This TCR beta chain was recovered during a study of blood T cell repertoires in COVID-19. Whole-study context: Sources were T cells, B-cell-depleted T cells, or PBMCs; the material itself was cDNA or gDNA.

Per the original data handling: How many nucleated cells were present was estimated from reference gene primer amplification. Generated by immunoSEQ multiplex PCR, the TCRdb table keeps only in-frame clones and is missing some. V and J calls plus clone size are reproduced from that table; the DNA served to infer D and trimming. Of approximately 210,000 clones in the sample, around 84% were seen once. This clone was counted once. The CDR3 totals 17 residues. CDR1 SGDLS and CDR2 YYNGEE come from the germline V gene. Trimming took 3 bases from V and 0 from J; bases not matched to a gene: 7. The sequence was obtained from a man younger than 45 with acute COVID-19. The chain has TRBV9 and TRBJ1-3; 9 bases map to TRBD1. Sequences were obtained from PBMCs or T cells enriched from blood (not recorded which). In DNA, the CDR3 is TGTGCCAGCAGCGGAAACAGGGGGCAGGGCTCTGGAAACACCATATATTTT. As protein: CASSGNRGQGSGNTIYF.